One and the same sample provided the 8 T cell receptor beta chains below, sequenced in a study of T cell changes during pregnancy in multiple sclerosis. Produced via immunoSEQ multiplex PCR; TCRdb's table is partial and in-frame only. Counted here are 65,000 to 85,000 clones, around 90% occurring once; the ten biggest clones make up approximately 9.5%. Source: peripheral blood, taken after pregnancy. These TCRs come from a female donor in good health, enrolled as a control in a pregnancy study.

The chain combines TRBV25-1 with TRBJ2-3; 11 nucleotides align to TRBD1. The germline gives CDR1 MGHDK, CDR2 SYGVNS. The CDR3 runs to 15 residues. V dropped 4 bases and J dropped 4; count of bases not matched to a gene: 4. CDR3 protein: CASSVGTGGSDTQYF. In DNA, the CDR3 is TGTGCCAGCAGTGTTGGGACAGGGGGTTCAGATACGCAGTATTTT. The variable domain in full, with the rest retrieved from reference TRBV25-1 and TRBJ2-3, is EADIYQTPRYLVIGTGKKITLECSQTMGHDKMYWYQQDPGMELHLIHYSYGVNSTEKGDLSSESTVSRIRTEHFPLTLESARPSHTSQYLCASSVGTGGSDTQYFGPGTRLTVL.

V and J are TRBV27 and TRBJ1-4; possible D gene TRBD1, 5 bases. CDR3 length: 14 residues. Trimming cost V 10 bases and J 3 bases, with 15 bases left between them. The germline gives CDR1 MNHEY, CDR2 SMNVEV (reference sequence). The CDR3 reads CATKGDWPNEKLFF. CDR3 coding DNA: TGTGCCACCAAAGGGGACTGGCCTAATGAAAAACTGTTTTTT. Supplemented by reference TRBV27 and TRBJ1-4, the full variable domain reads EAQVTQNPRYLITVTGKKLTVTCSQNMNHEYMSWYRQDPGLGLRQIYYSMNVEVTDKGDVPEGYKVSRKEKRNFPLILESPSPNQTSLYFCATKGDWPNEKLFFGSGTQLSVL.

The chain combines TRBV5-1 with TRBJ2-7; 9 bases match TRBD1. Unmatched junction bases numbered 21, after V lost 7 bases and J lost 1 base. Per the germline V gene, CDR1 is SGHRS and CDR2 is YFSETQ. The CDR3 is made up of 19 amino acids. CDR3 region: CASRIKGQGTDFGSYEQYF. CDR3 sequence (DNA): TGCGCCAGCCGAATTAAGGGACAGGGTACGGATTTTGGATCCTACGAGCAGTACTTC.

The chain uses TRBV30 and TRBJ2-7, with D perhaps matching TRBD2 (6 bases). Germline-derived CDR1 and CDR2 are GTSNPN and SVGIG (reference sequence). There are 14 residues in the CDR3. Trimming shortened V by 2 bases and J by 3 bases, and 14 bases separated the two germline ends. The CDR3 region is CAWSFGGVLYEQYF. The CDR3 nucleotides are TGTGCCTGGAGTTTCGGGGGAGTTCTCTACGAGCAGTACTTC.

This clone was counted once. CDR3 region: CASSQGTGGGRPQYF. CDR3 DNA: TGTGCCAGCAGCCAAGGGACAGGGGGCGGGCGGCCGCAGTATTTT. The J gene is TRBJ2-3, the V gene TRBV6-5; 12 bases line up with TRBD1. Germline CDR1 and CDR2: MNHEY and SVGAGI. The CDR3 sequence is 15 residues long. Trimming took 6 bases from V and 10 from J; bases not matched to a gene: 11.

The rearrangement joins TRBV7-2 to TRBJ1-4, with D possibly matching TRBD1 (6 bases). The V gene lost 3 bases and the J gene lost 6 bases, with 11 bases spanning the gap. CDR3 size: 14 residues. Per germline, CDR1 SGHTA and CDR2 FQGNSA. CDR3 residues: CASSFLQGDEKLFF. In nucleotides, the CDR3 is TGTGCCAGCAGCTTTTTACAGGGAGATGAAAAACTGTTTTTT.

The table lists this clone with a count of one. This chain joins TRBV18 and TRBJ2-5; 7 nucleotides align to TRBD1. CDR1 KGHSH and CDR2 LQKENI come from the germline V gene. Trimming took 2 bases from V and 6 from J; bases not matched to a gene: 12. CDR3 length: 16 amino acids. The CDR3: CASSPTTGQYVQTQYF. DNA of the CDR3: TGTGCCAGCTCACCAACTACGGGACAGTACGTGCAGACCCAGTACTTC.

This chain connects TRBV6-4 to TRBJ2-3; TRBD2 aligns across 8 bases. The CDR3 length is 15 residues. In germline, CDR1 is MRHNA, CDR2 SNTAGT. V shed 5 bases, J shed 1 base, and the junction held 5 bases outside the gene matches. The CDR3 DNA reads TGTGCCAGCAGTAAAATCGGGGGGGGCACAGATACGCAGTATTTT. This encodes CASSKIGGGTDTQYF.